This TCR beta chain was profiled in a study of shared clonotypes between healthy human individuals. Study information: For every donor, three CD4 naive, three CD4 memory, two CD8 naive and one CD8 memory plates were used.

Only in-frame clones appear in the TCRdb table, and some are missing; sequencing was by immunoSEQ multiplex PCR. The sample consists of 1 million to 1.3 million clones, 70% to 80% of them appearing once. Looked up from germline, CDR1 is SGHTA and CDR2 is FQGNSA. V was trimmed by 2 bases and J by 2 bases, leaving 12 bases between them. The CDR3 has 15 amino acids. General study points: Clonotypes not shared had lower generation probabilities than those common to all four donors.

A remark on this clone: Its antigen is unidentified.

Sequencing was done on a sample of memory CD4+ T cells from PBMCs. Subset noted: CD45RA-negative fraction. This TCR was sampled from a man aged 18 to 29 in good health. Some clones in this sample may be carry-over from other donors' samples. This chain links TRBV7-2 with TRBJ2-5, with D possibly TRBD1 on 5 matching bases. CDR3: CASSLRVAGQETQYF. DNA for the CDR3: TGTGCCAGCAGCTTAAGGGTTGCAGGGCAAGAGACCCAGTACTTC.